Detailed here is one T cell receptor beta chain. As yet, its antigen is unknown. This record comes from a study of shared clonotypes between healthy human individuals. The study, taken as a whole, reports: Shared clonotypes across all four donors exceeded non-shared ones in generation probability.

Original handling: With immunoSEQ giving junction-only sequences and no quality scores, filtering differed. Sequencing used immunoSEQ multiplex PCR; TCRdb keeps in-frame clones, though not all of them. That table gives V, J and clone size, and the DNA gave D and trimming. The top ten clones hold approximately 0.52% of a sample with over 850,000 clones, 75% to 80% of them seen once. This CDR3 comprises 14 residues. The donors were all Caucasian adults (living in Nashville, Tennessee). The specimen was memory CD4+ T cells from PBMCs. The subset was: CD45RA-negative fraction. The sequence derives from a man aged 18 to 30 in good health. Some clones in this sample may be carry-over from other donors' samples. The chain is built from TRBV21-1 and TRBJ2-7; the table names TRBD2, a call not compared with the DNA. TRBV21-1 represents a pseudogene. CDR3 amino acids: CATDPDGRGREQYF. CDR3 coding DNA: TGTGCCACCGACCCGGACGGGCGCGGGCGCGAGCAGTACTTC.